These 32 T cell receptor beta chains came from one sample sequenced in a study of cytomegalovirus exposure and HLA in healthy donors. Researchers ran the PCR with 60 Vbeta and 13 Jbeta primers. The table came from immunoSEQ multiplex PCR; TCRdb's copy has only in-frame clones and leaves some out. The sample yields about 120,000 clones, roughly 14% seen once. The sequenced sample was PBMCs. The receptors were gathered from a woman under 30 in good health and CMV-seronegative.

This clone appeared a few times. The chain couples TRBV9 to TRBJ2-5, with 8 nucleotides matching TRBD2. Germline loops: CDR1 SGDLS, CDR2 YYNGEE. The CDR3 runs 15 residues. V trimming: 2 bases; J trimming: 4 bases; junction bases outside the gene matches: 7. The CDR3 spells CASSVGPSGRETQYF. The CDR3 DNA follows: TGTGCCAGCAGCGTGGGGCCCAGCGGGAGAGAGACCCAGTACTTC.

This clone was detected only once. The chain recombines TRBV7-9 with TRBJ2-5; a weak D match, TRBD1 (6 bases). CDR1 is SEHNR and CDR2 is FQNEAQ in the germline V gene (reference sequence). This CDR3 has 14 amino acids. V was clipped by 0 bases and J by 2 bases, with 7 bases between them. The CDR3 reads CASSLADRQETQYF. CDR3 nucleotide sequence: TGTGCCAGCAGCTTAGCTGACAGGCAAGAGACCCAGTACTTC.

This sequence joins TRBV13 and TRBJ2-7, with 10 bases identical to TRBD1. The ends lost 5 bases at V and 5 bases at J; junction bases unmatched: 6. CDR1 and CDR2 from the germline V gene are PRHDT and FYEKMQ (reference sequence). The CDR3 consists of 14 residues. CDR3 nucleotides: TGTGCCAGCAGCCAAGGGACAGGGGTCCACGAGCAGTACTTC. This translates into CASSQGTGVHEQYF.

There are a few counts of this clone. The rearrangement links TRBV4-2 to TRBJ1-5; 8 bases match TRBD1. Trimming took 3 bases from V and 5 from J; bases not matched to a gene: 9. Germline-derived CDR1 and CDR2 are LGHNA and YNFKEQ. The CDR3 spans 16 residues. CDR3: CASSQDSDRVYQPQHF. The CDR3 DNA is TGTGCCAGCAGCCAGGACTCGGACAGGGTCTATCAGCCCCAGCATTTT.

This clone was picked up a small number of times. The CDR3 DNA reads TGTGCCAGCAGCTTCGGCGGGAGGGCCAGTGAGCAGTTCTTC. Protein sequence: CASSFGGRASEQFF. V gene TRBV7-2 combines with J gene TRBJ2-1, with 9 nucleotides matching TRBD2. Trimming cost V 3 bases and J 9 bases; bases outside gene matches: 6. Per germline, CDR1 SGHTA and CDR2 FQGNSA. CDR3 length equals 14 residues.

The chain joins TRBV19 to TRBJ1-5, with a weak D call TRBD1 (5 bases). CDR1 is LNHDA and CDR2 is SQIVND in the germline V gene (reference sequence). V lost 7 bases and J 2 bases, leaving 15 bases between the germline ends. This CDR3 is built from 15 residues. In DNA, the CDR3 is TGTGCCAGTAACCGGGACTCGGAGGGCAATCAGCCCCAGCATTTT. Its translation is CASNRDSEGNQPQHF.

The rearrangement joins TRBV7-9 to TRBJ1-1, with unresolved D. Germline V gives CDR1 SEHNR, CDR2 FQNEAQ (reference sequence). Between the trimmed V and J ends, which lost 9 bases and 0 bases, there was a span of 11 bases. The CDR3 has 13 residues. The CDR3 nucleotides read TGTGCCAGAAGCCCCCCATTGAACACTGAAGCTTTCTTT. This gives the protein CARSPPLNTEAFF. Based on the CDR3 plus reference TRBV7-9 and TRBJ1-1, the full variable domain is DTGVSQNPRHKITKRGQNVTFRCDPISEHNRLYWYRQTLGQGPEFLTYFQNEAQLEKSRLLSDRFSAERPKGSFSTLEIQRTEQGDSAMYLCARSPPLNTEAFFGQGTRLTVV.

The table lists this clone with a few counts. This sequence joins TRBV5-1 and TRBJ2-1; TRBD2 matches at 10 bases. Looked up from germline, CDR1 is SGHRS and CDR2 is YFSETQ. The CDR3 loop spans 16 amino acids. V lost 6 bases and J lost 5; bases outside the gene matches: 11. CDR3 amino acids: CASINTAGGPHNEQFF. The CDR3 nucleotides are TGCGCCAGCATCAATACAGCGGGAGGGCCCCACAATGAGCAGTTCTTC.

This clone has just a few counts. This chain uses TRBV28 with TRBJ1-1, with 9 bases aligning to TRBD1. CDR3 size: 18 residues. Germline V gene data show CDR1 as MDHEN and CDR2 as SYDVKM. V shed 1 base and J 0 bases; nucleotides not matched to a gene: 9. The CDR3 sequence is CASSLFGTGSGMNTEAFF. The CDR3 DNA reads TGTGCCAGCAGTTTATTCGGGACAGGGAGCGGAATGAACACTGAAGCTTTCTTT.

The chain links TRBV27 to TRBJ2-1; 10 positions match TRBD2. This CDR3 is built from 14 residues. Trimming removed 5 bases from V and 6 bases from J; junction bases left unmatched: 4. Germline CDR1 reads MNHEY; CDR2 reads SMNVEV (reference sequence). CDR3 coding DNA: TGTGCCAGCAGTCCTAGCGGGAGAGGCAATGAGCAGTTCTTC. Amino acid sequence: CASSPSGRGNEQFF.

This rearrangement joins TRBV4-2 to TRBJ1-1; 7 positions agree with TRBD1. The CDR3 covers 15 residues. The V gene's germline CDR1 is LGHNA and CDR2 YNFKEQ. V was pared by 4 bases and J by 1 base, with 6 bases of the junction left unmatched. The CDR3 loop reads CASSPRQGGNTEAFF. CDR3 in DNA: TGTGCCAGCAGCCCGCGACAGGGCGGGAACACTGAAGCTTTCTTT.

This clone was seen only a few times. The chain links TRBV28 to TRBJ2-7, with a tentative D call TRBD1 (5 bases). CDR3 length: 13 amino acids. Germline CDR1 is MDHEN and CDR2 is SYDVKM. Between the trimmed V and J ends, which lost 7 bases and 1 base, there was a span of 11 bases. The CDR3 sequence: CASISGHSYEQYF. DNA of the CDR3: TGTGCCAGCATCTCAGGGCATTCCTACGAGCAGTACTTC.

This clone was seen a few times. The chain joins TRBV7-8 to TRBJ2-7; 8 nucleotides agree with TRBD2. Germline-derived CDR1 and CDR2 are SGHVS and FQNEAQ. V was pared by 8 bases and J by 2 bases, with 8 bases of the junction left unmatched. This CDR3 comprises 14 residues. CDR3 sequence reads: CASGEVGGAYEQYF. Written as DNA, the CDR3 is TGTGCCAGCGGGGAGGTCGGGGGGGCCTACGAGCAGTACTTC.

The chain carries TRBV5-5 and TRBJ2-5; 14 nucleotides match TRBD2. Germline V gene sequence: CDR1 SGHKS, CDR2 YYEKEE (reference sequence). The ends lost 0 bases at V and 4 bases at J; junction bases unmatched: 2. The CDR3 is 16 residues long. In DNA, the CDR3 is TGTGCCAGCAGCTTGGGACTAGCGGGGGGGCGAGAGACCCAGTACTTC. It translates to CASSLGLAGGRETQYF.

The gene calls are TRBV9 and TRBJ2-5, with 9 bases identical to TRBD1. Trimming took 0 bases from V and 5 from J; bases not matched to a gene: 5. This CDR3 contains 15 residues. The V gene's germline CDR1 is SGDLS and CDR2 YYNGEE. The chain's CDR3 is CASSVEGDRDETQYF. The CDR3 DNA is TGTGCCAGCAGCGTAGAGGGGGACAGGGATGAGACCCAGTACTTC. Full variable domain (rest looked up from reference TRBV9 and TRBJ2-5): DSGVTQTPKHLITATGQRVTLRCSPRSGDLSVYWYQQSLDQGLQFLIQYYNGEERAKGNILERFSAQQFPDLHSELNLSSLELGDSALYFCASSVEGDRDETQYFGPGTRLLVL.

This clone was detected only a few times. The V and J genes are TRBV7-6 and TRBJ2-7; weak D call: TRBD1 (5 bases). Germline-derived CDR1 and CDR2 are SGHVS and FNYEAQ. The CDR3 covers 14 residues. V was clipped by 5 bases and J by 0 bases, with 11 bases between them. In nucleotides, the CDR3 is TGTGCCAGCAGCGCGACAGTGAGCTCCTACGAGCAGTACTTC. It yields the protein CASSATVSSYEQYF. The full variable domain, completed using reference TRBV7-6 and TRBJ2-7, is GAGVSQSPRYKVTKRGQDVALRCDPISGHVSLYWYRQALGQGPEFLTYFNYEAQQDKSGLPNDRFSAERPEGSISTLTIQRTEQRDSAMYRCASSATVSSYEQYFGPGTRLTVT.

This clone was recorded a few times. The chain couples TRBV30 to TRBJ2-1; 7 bases match TRBD2. CDR3 size: 14 residues. The V segment lost 3 bases and the J segment 0 bases; nucleotides outside the gene matches: 2. Germline CDR1 reads GTSNPN; CDR2 reads SVGIG (reference sequence). CDR3 region: CAWRAGYSYNEQFF. The DNA for the CDR3 is TGTGCCTGGAGAGCGGGATACTCCTACAATGAGCAGTTCTTC.

This clone turned up a few times. The V call is TRBV2, the J call TRBJ2-1, with TRBD2 matching 12 bases. Germline lookup yields CDR1 SNHLY and CDR2 FYNNEI. The CDR3 is 15 amino acids. V was clipped by 6 bases and J by 8 bases; unmatched bases: 8. The chain's CDR3 is CASSRLAGADDEQFF. The CDR3 bases are TGTGCCAGCAGCAGACTAGCGGGAGCTGATGATGAGCAGTTCTTC.

The rearrangement links TRBV4-1 to TRBJ1-5, with TRBD1 identical over 9 bases. Germline loops: CDR1 MGHRA, CDR2 YSYEKL. J gave up 0 bases and V 3 bases, and 6 bases lay outside the gene matches. The CDR3 sequence is 17 residues long. The CDR3 DNA reads TGCGCCAGCAGCCACGACAGGGGGACCTATAGCAATCAGCCCCAGCATTTT. Amino acids: CASSHDRGTYSNQPQHF.

This clone has just a few counts. The sample holds other DNA sequences that translate to the same CDR3. The chain is built from TRBV30 and TRBJ1-5, with 7 nucleotides matching TRBD1. The junction had 3 bases not matched to a gene; V was cut back by 0 bases and J by 4 bases. Germline CDR1 reads GTSNPN; CDR2 reads SVGIG (reference sequence). CDR3 length: 14 residues. In DNA, the CDR3 is TGTGCCTGGAGTGTACTACAGGGGAATCAGCCCCAGCATTTT. Translation: CAWSVLQGNQPQHF.

This clone was detected only a few times. V is TRBV5-6 and J is TRBJ2-1; 11 bases map to TRBD1. CDR3 size: 13 residues. CDR1 and CDR2 from the germline V gene are SGHDT and YYEEEE. V was pared by 7 bases and J by 9 bases, with 6 bases of the junction left unmatched. CDR3 loop: CASCRDRGIEQFF. The CDR3, as DNA: TGTGCCAGCTGCCGGGACAGGGGGATTGAGCAGTTCTTC.

The chain uses TRBV10-1 and TRBJ2-1; D perhaps matches TRBD2 (5 bases). From germline, CDR1 is WNHNN and CDR2 SYGVQD (reference sequence). This CDR3 is built from 14 residues. The V end was cut by 4 bases, the J end by 1 base, with 8 bases between. The CDR3 DNA is TGCGCCAGCAGTGTGGGAGCATCCTACAATGAGCAGTTCTTC. Amino acids: CASSVGASYNEQFF.

In its sample, this clone was seen a few times. The chain combines TRBV6-5 with TRBJ2-1; 7 bases are a match to TRBD2. V trimming: 3 bases; J trimming: 14 bases; junction bases outside the gene matches: 10. Germline V lookup: CDR1 MNHEY, CDR2 SVGAGI. CDR3 length: 13 amino acids. CDR3 DNA sequence: TGTGCCAGCAGTTATTTTAGCGGCGGGAGCAAGTTCTTC. This translates into CASSYFSGGSKFF.

This clone was detected ten times or more. The chain links TRBV29-1 to TRBJ1-1; TRBD1 might be the D (6 bases). Germline CDR1 is SQVTM and CDR2 is ANQGSEA. V shed 2 bases and J shed 8 bases, with 9 bases lying between them. This CDR3 is 11 amino acids long. The CDR3 coding sequence is TGCAGCGTTGAAAAACAGGGAGAAGCTTTCTTT. Translation gives CSVEKQGEAFF.

The chain recombines TRBV6-1 with TRBJ2-1; 7 bases align to TRBD1. The CDR3 extends over 15 amino acids. V trimming: 5 bases; J trimming: 7 bases; junction bases outside the gene matches: 11. Germline-derived CDR1 and CDR2 are MNHNS and SASEGT. The CDR3 reads CASSPPGTVRNEQFF. The CDR3 nucleotides read TGTGCCAGCAGTCCCCCGGGGACAGTGCGGAATGAGCAGTTCTTC.

This clone was detected a few times. The V and J genes are TRBV4-1 and TRBJ2-7; 8 bases map to TRBD2. CDR1 is MGHRA, CDR2 YSYEKL, per germline. The J segment lost 5 bases and the V segment lost 1 base, leaving 22 bases of the junction unmatched. This CDR3 is built from 20 residues. The CDR3 is CASSQGNSGVRSPKTDEQYF. The CDR3 nucleotides are TGCGCCAGCAGCCAAGGGAATAGCGGGGTTAGGAGTCCCAAAACCGACGAGCAGTACTTC.

The chain combines TRBV18 with TRBJ2-2; TRBD1 matches at 8 bases. Germline loops: CDR1 KGHSH, CDR2 LQKENI. The CDR3 has 14 residues. Trimming removed 3 bases from V and 3 bases from J; junction bases left unmatched: 0. CDR3 in DNA: TGTGCCAGCTCACCGGGACAGGACACCGGGGAGCTGTTTTTT. Translation gives CASSPGQDTGELFF.

The chain uses TRBV6-5 and TRBJ2-2; 8 bases line up with TRBD1. The CDR3 covers 15 residues. The trim removed 6 bases at V and 6 bases at J, leaving 9 bases unmatched. Germline CDR1 and CDR2: MNHEY and SVGAGI. CDR3 DNA sequence: TGTGCCAGCAGCCTCGGACAGGGAGTCCCCGGGGAGCTGTTTTTT. It codes for CASSLGQGVPGELFF.

This clone was counted between two and nine times. J is TRBJ1-2 and V is TRBV6-5; 11 bases align to TRBD1. V trimming: 5 bases; J trimming: 7 bases; junction bases outside the gene matches: 6. CDR3 size: 14 residues. Germline values: CDR1 MNHEY, CDR2 SVGAGI. Here the CDR3 DNA reads TGTGCCAGCAGTCCGGACAGGGGGCGCGGTGGCTACACCTTC. It is translated as CASSPDRGRGGYTF.

This clone came up a few times. This chain connects TRBV4-3 to TRBJ2-3; TRBD1 agrees at 8 bases. J gave up 4 bases and V 0 bases, and 6 bases lay outside the gene matches. Germline lookup yields CDR1 LGHNA and CDR2 YSLEER. This CDR3 region has 16 residues. In nucleotides, the CDR3 is TGCGCCAGCAGCCAAGATCCCGCAGGGGGCTCAGATACGCAGTATTTT. Its translation: CASSQDPAGGSDTQYF.

The J gene is TRBJ2-2, the V gene TRBV4-3; TRBD2 is a possible D gene (6 bases). Between the trimmed V and J ends, which lost 4 bases and 5 bases, there was a span of 14 bases. The CDR3 contains 15 residues. Germline values: CDR1 LGHNA, CDR2 YSLEER. CDR3 region: CASSPGKGRTGELFF. For the CDR3, the DNA is TGCGCCAGCAGCCCCGGGAAAGGGAGGACCGGGGAGCTGTTTTTT.

This clone was recorded a few times. The chain couples TRBV5-6 to TRBJ1-1; TRBD1 matches 8 bases. Germline CDR1 and CDR2: SGHDT and YYEEEE. The CDR3 runs 13 residues. J gave up 6 bases and V 0 bases, and 1 base lay outside the gene matches. The CDR3 DNA follows: TGTGCCAGCAGCTTGGCGACAGGGGCTGAAGCTTTCTTT. Translated: CASSLATGAEAFF. Complete variable domain (other parts from reference TRBV5-6 and TRBJ1-1): DAGVTQSPTHLIKTRGQQVTLRCSPKSGHDTVSWYQQALGQGPQFIFQYYEEEERQRGNFPDRFSGHQFPNYSSELNVNALLLGDSALYLCASSLATGAEAFFGQGTRLTVV.